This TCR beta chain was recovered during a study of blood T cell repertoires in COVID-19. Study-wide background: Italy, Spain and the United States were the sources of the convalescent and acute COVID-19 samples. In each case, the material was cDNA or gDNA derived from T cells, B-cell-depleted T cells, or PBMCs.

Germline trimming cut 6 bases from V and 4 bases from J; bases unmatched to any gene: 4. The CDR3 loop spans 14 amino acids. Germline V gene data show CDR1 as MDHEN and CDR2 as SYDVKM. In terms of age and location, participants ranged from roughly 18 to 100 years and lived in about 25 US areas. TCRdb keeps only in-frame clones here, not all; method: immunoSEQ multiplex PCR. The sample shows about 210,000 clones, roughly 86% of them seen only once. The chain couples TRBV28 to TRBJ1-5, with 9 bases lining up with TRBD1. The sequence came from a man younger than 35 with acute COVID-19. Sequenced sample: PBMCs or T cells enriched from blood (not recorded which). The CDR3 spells CASRTGQGNQPQHF. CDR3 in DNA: TGTGCCAGCAGAACGGGACAGGGTAATCAGCCCCAGCATTTT.